Listed below are T cell receptor beta chains from one sample, sequenced in a study of neurological immune-mediated disorders. Each CDR3 protein is one row after TCRdb ran MiXCR on the 5' RACE reads. The sample lists about 66,000 distinct CDR3 sequences, under 5% occurring once. Sequenced sample: PBMCs. These receptors all come from a man aged 30-40 years with multiple sclerosis. The conserved cysteine and the conserved F or W are not part of the CDR3 here.

V: TRBV20-1; J: TRBJ2-4; CDR3: SAHLGGPPRIQY
V: TRBV7-8; J: TRBJ1-1; CDR3: ASSLFFTTSRTRTAKNTEAF
V: TRBV24-1; J: TRBJ1-2; CDR3: ATSGGQGQGYT
V: TRBV20-1; J: TRBJ2-1; CDR3: SGASSYNEQF
V: TRBV4-1; J: TRBJ1-5; CDR3: ASSHDGKGDQPQH
V: TRBV7-6; J: TRBJ1-5; CDR3: ASSLAPSRRYSNQPQH
V: TRBV6-6; J: TRBJ1-1; CDR3: ASSEGKGLREAF
V: TRBV9; J: TRBJ2-3; CDR3: ASSAGLAGADTQY
V: TRBV13; J: TRBJ1-6; CDR3: ASRLTGNSPLN
V: TRBV2; J: TRBJ1-5; CDR3: ASRGGRANQPQH
V: TRBV19; J: TRBJ1-5; CDR3: ASKETGLNNQPQN
V: TRBV5-1; J: TRBJ1-1; CDR3: ASSLEGGRNTEAF
V: TRBV9; J: TRBJ2-2; CDR3: ASSVRGGNTGELF
V: TRBV3-1; J: TRBJ1-1; CDR3: ASRDLNTEAF
V: TRBV7-2; J: TRBJ1-4; CDR3: ASSSRRLNEKLF
V: TRBV12-3/TRBV12-4; J: TRBJ1-1; CDR3: ASRRGTGNTEAF
V: TRBV10-3; J: TRBJ2-1; CDR3: AISDPPGGEQF
V: TRBV12-3/TRBV12-4; J: TRBJ2-3; CDR3: ASSPGPRGTQY
V: TRBV20-1; J: TRBJ1-1; CDR3: SARDRGLNTEAF
V: TRBV10-3; J: TRBJ2-7; CDR3: AAGKGGEEQY
V: TRBV4-1; J: TRBJ1-1; CDR3: ASSQRLQELDTEAF
V: TRBV28; J: TRBJ1-2; CDR3: ASSLTAYGYT
V: TRBV5-4; J: TRBJ2-7; CDR3: ASSLPSGGINY
V: TRBV15; J: TRBJ2-1; CDR3: ATSRVQRGGFFTDEQF